This T cell receptor beta chain stems from a study of T cell responses to AZD1222 COVID-19 vaccine. Profiling relied on immunoSEQ multiplex PCR, and the TCRdb table lists in-frame clones only, not all of them. Of 100,000 to 120,000 clones listed, 81% were seen once; the top ten hold roughly 4.8%. The CDR3 sequence is 19 residues long. The J segment lost 2 bases and the V segment lost 2 bases, leaving 8 bases of the junction unmatched. CDR1 is LGHNA, CDR2 YSLEER, per germline. The chain links TRBV4-3 to TRBJ1-6; 11 bases align to TRBD1. This sequence was found in an adult in good health. The input for sequencing was peripheral blood, taken on day 0 of AZD1222 vaccination. This CDR3 reads CASSQHSGTGGAYNSPLHF. CDR3 DNA: TGCGCCAGCAGCCAACATTCCGGGACAGGGGGTGCCTATAATTCACCCCTCCACTTT.